These 16 T cell receptor beta chains originate from one sample sequenced in a study of early T cells in non-severe SARS-CoV-2 infection. TCRdb re-called the 5' RACE reads with MiXCR, one entry per CDR3 protein. The data contain over 60,000 distinct CDR3 sequences, roughly a tenth of them singletons. Specimen: whole blood, collected at baseline. The receptors derive from an adult who was a healthcare worker with PCR-confirmed SARS-CoV-2 infection or an uninfected control (not recorded which).

There are many counts of this clonotype. The V call is TRBV15, the J call TRBJ1-3; no clear D. V gave up 5 bases and J gave up 4 bases, with 9 bases separating them. CDR3 length: 13 amino acids. Germline values: CDR1 LNHNV, CDR2 YYDKDF (reference sequence). The CDR3 protein is CATSRSAGNTIYF. CDR3 DNA: TGTGCCACCAGCCGCTCAGCGGGAAACACCATATATTTT.

Only a few counts were recorded for this clonotype. The chain combines TRBV7-9 with TRBJ2-1, with 7 bases that match TRBD2. The V and J ends lost 2 bases and 7 bases, in that order; junction bases with no gene match: 5. CDR3 length: 14 residues. The germline gives CDR1 SEHNR, CDR2 FQNEAQ (reference sequence). This chain's CDR3 is CASSLSLAVNEQFF. CDR3 coding DNA: TGTGCCAGCAGCTTAAGTCTAGCGGTTAATGAGCAGTTCTTC.

This chain joins TRBV7-9 and TRBJ2-7, with TRBD1 as a possible D gene (6 bases). Deletions cut 5 bases from V and 5 bases from J, with 13 bases between. Looked up from germline, CDR1 is SEHNR and CDR2 is FQNEAQ (reference sequence). The CDR3 sequence is 13 residues long. In nucleotides, the CDR3 is TGTGCCAGCAGCCCGCCTCACAGGGACGAGCAGTACTTC. This codes for CASSPPHRDEQYF.

The CDR3 spells CASSLLLPSGGAVTQYF. The CDR3 bases are TGCGCCAGCAGCCTACTCCTTCCTAGCGGGGGGGCCGTGACCCAGTACTTC. The chain uses TRBV5-1 and TRBJ2-5; 12 bases are shared with TRBD2. Germline V gene data show CDR1 as SGHRS and CDR2 as YFSETQ. The CDR3 has 17 amino acids. V shed 4 bases, J shed 7 bases, and the junction held 14 bases outside the gene matches.

This clonotype was counted ten times or more. The gene calls are TRBV6-6 and TRBJ2-7; 7 nucleotides line up with TRBD1. CDR1 and CDR2 from the germline V gene are MNHNY and SVGAGI (reference sequence). The CDR3 runs 15 residues. The V gene end was trimmed by 6 bases and the J gene end by 4 bases; junction bases not matched to a gene: 12. The CDR3 bases are TGTGCCAGCAGCCAGGGGACAGACGTGGATTACGAGCAGTACTTC. This codes for CASSQGTDVDYEQYF.

This clonotype was counted a few times. The chain joins TRBV27 to TRBJ1-5, with 8 nucleotides matching TRBD1. The CDR3 runs 16 residues. With 2 bases clipped from V and 7 bases from J, the junction kept 10 bases outside the gene matches. Germline V lookup: CDR1 MNHEY, CDR2 SMNVEV (reference sequence). CDR3 nucleotide sequence: TGTGCCAGCAGTTTAGGGGGTGGACAGGGTGAGCAGCCCCAGCATTTT. This sequence encodes CASSLGGGQGEQPQHF.

The V call is TRBV10-3, the J call TRBJ2-3; maybe TRBD2 (5 bases). Per germline, CDR1 ENHRY and CDR2 SYGVKD. V lost 10 bases to trimming and J lost 3 bases, with 20 bases between them. The CDR3 is 15 residues long. In DNA form, the CDR3 reads TGTGCCACCCAGCAGCCCACAACGGGGACAGATACGCAGTATTTT. Residues: CATQQPTTGTDTQYF.

V gene TRBV11-2 combines with J gene TRBJ2-5; a weak D match, TRBD1 (5 bases). This CDR3 comprises 15 residues. Trimming cost V 5 bases and J 2 bases, with 15 bases left between them. Looked up from germline, CDR1 is SGHAT and CDR2 is FQNNGV. The CDR3 DNA is TGTGCCAGCAGCCCCGGTGCCGCAGGGCAAGAGACCCAGTACTTC. It yields the protein CASSPGAAGQETQYF.

The chain uses TRBV7-8 and TRBJ2-3, with D possibly being TRBD1 (5 bases). The CDR3 spans 15 residues. The germline CDR1 and CDR2 sequences are SGHVS and FQNEAQ. V was shortened by 1 base and J by 2 bases, with 10 bases between the two germline ends. The CDR3 loop reads CASSLDDSYTDTQYF. As DNA, the CDR3 is TGTGCCAGCAGCTTAGATGACAGCTACACAGATACGCAGTATTTT.

The sample holds many counts of this clonotype. The gene calls are TRBV5-1 and TRBJ2-2; 8 bases are a match to TRBD1. CDR1 and CDR2 from the germline V gene are SGHRS and YFSETQ. The junction had 4 bases not matched to a gene; V was cut back by 5 bases and J by 1 base. This CDR3 is built from 15 residues. The CDR3 loop reads CASRGDRWNTGELFF. DNA for the CDR3: TGCGCCAGCAGAGGGGACAGGTGGAACACCGGGGAGCTGTTTTTT.

In the case of this clonotype: One end of the junction varies from germline; a read error may be responsible. CDR3 loop: CAGSEGAGETQYF. CDR3 DNA sequence: TGTGCCGGCAGTGAAGGCGCGGGAGAGACCCAGTACTTC. The chain uses TRBV25-1 and TRBJ2-5; perhaps TRBD2 as D (5 bases). Germline assignment: CDR1 MGHDK and CDR2 SYGVNS. CDR3 size: 13 residues.

J is TRBJ1-6 and V is TRBV7-2; D may be TRBD1 (5 bases). Germline V gene lookup returns CDR1 SGHTA and CDR2 FQGNSA. V shed 5 bases and J shed 7 bases, with 9 bases lying between them. There are 13 residues in the CDR3. In nucleotides, the CDR3 is TGTGCCAGCAGCCAAGGGGCCAATTCACCCCTCCACTTT. As protein: CASSQGANSPLHF.

This clonotype was observed a few times. The chain uses TRBV5-4 and TRBJ2-3; D is unresolved. Looked up from germline, CDR1 is SGHNT and CDR2 is YYREEE (reference sequence). Trimming removed 2 bases from V and 6 bases from J, with 13 bases in between. The CDR3 loop spans 14 amino acids. As DNA, the CDR3 is TGTGCCAGCAGCTTTACACAGACTCGGGATACGCAGTATTTT. Translated, it gives CASSFTQTRDTQYF.

This clonotype was counted only a few times. V is TRBV4-1 and J is TRBJ2-7; 13 bases are shared with TRBD2. Germline assignment: CDR1 MGHRA and CDR2 YSYEKL. CDR3 length: 16 amino acids. The J segment lost 3 bases and the V segment lost 0 bases, leaving 2 bases of the junction unmatched. The CDR3 DNA sequence: TGCGCCAGCAGCCAAGAGGGACTAGCGGGGAGCTACGAGCAGTACTTC. Translated: CASSQEGLAGSYEQYF.

The CDR3 loop reads CSAHGSIETQYF. CDR3 sequence (DNA): TGCAGTGCTCATGGGAGTATTGAGACCCAGTACTTC. The chain couples TRBV20-1 to TRBJ2-5; D might be TRBD2 (5 bases). The CDR3 contains 12 residues. Per the germline V gene, CDR1 is DFQATT and CDR2 is SNEGSKA (reference sequence). V gave up 5 bases and J gave up 5 bases, with 12 bases separating them.

The chain has TRBV2 and TRBJ2-3; the D gene is possibly TRBD2 (5 bases). The CDR3 is 14 amino acids. Germline V gene sequence: CDR1 SNHLY, CDR2 FYNNEI. V lost 6 bases and J lost 1, with 11 bases in between. CDR3 protein: CASRSTGGTDTQYF. The DNA of the CDR3 is TGTGCCAGCAGATCGACCGGGGGCACAGATACGCAGTATTTT.